This T cell receptor (beta chain) emerged from a study of PD-L1 blockade in urothelial cancer. At least ten counts were recorded for this clone. Method: immunoSEQ multiplex PCR; TCRdb's copy keeps in-frame clones and lacks some. The sample shows about 100,000 clones, 70% to 85% of them seen only once. Trimming removed 3 bases from V and 5 bases from J; junction bases left unmatched: 5. Germline assignment: CDR1 LNHDA and CDR2 SQIVND (reference sequence). CDR3 length: 15 residues. The rearrangement uses TRBV19 and TRBJ2-5, with 11 nucleotides matching TRBD1. The clonotype originates from a man aged 50-59 years with urothelial cancer. The specimen comprised PBMCs, sampled around atezolizumab (anti-PD-L1) treatment. The CDR3 DNA follows: TGTGCCAGTAGTATCACGGACAGGGGGCGGGAGACCCAGTACTTC. It is translated as CASSITDRGRETQYF.